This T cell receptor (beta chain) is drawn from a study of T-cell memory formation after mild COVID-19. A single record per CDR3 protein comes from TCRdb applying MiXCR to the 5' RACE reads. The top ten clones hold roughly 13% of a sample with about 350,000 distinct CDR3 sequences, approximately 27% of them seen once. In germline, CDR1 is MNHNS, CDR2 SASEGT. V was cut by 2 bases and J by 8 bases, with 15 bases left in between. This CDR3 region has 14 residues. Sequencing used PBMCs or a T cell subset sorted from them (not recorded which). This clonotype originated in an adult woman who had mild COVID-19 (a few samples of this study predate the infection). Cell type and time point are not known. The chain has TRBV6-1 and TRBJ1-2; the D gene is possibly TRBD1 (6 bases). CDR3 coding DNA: TGTGCCAGCAGTGAAAGGGGCAGGGGCCCCGGCTACACCTTC. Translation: CASSERGRGPGYTF.